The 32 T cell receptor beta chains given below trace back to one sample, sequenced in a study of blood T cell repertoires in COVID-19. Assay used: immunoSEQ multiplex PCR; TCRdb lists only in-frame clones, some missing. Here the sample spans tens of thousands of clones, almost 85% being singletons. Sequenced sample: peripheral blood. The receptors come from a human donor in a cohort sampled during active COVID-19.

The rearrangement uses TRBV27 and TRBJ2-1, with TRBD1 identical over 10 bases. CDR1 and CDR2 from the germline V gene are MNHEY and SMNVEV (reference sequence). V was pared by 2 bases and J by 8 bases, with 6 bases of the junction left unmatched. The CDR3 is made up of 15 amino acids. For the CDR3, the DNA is TGTGCCAGCAGTTTAGGTGGGACAGGGGAACATGAGCAGTTCTTC. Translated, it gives CASSLGGTGEHEQFF.

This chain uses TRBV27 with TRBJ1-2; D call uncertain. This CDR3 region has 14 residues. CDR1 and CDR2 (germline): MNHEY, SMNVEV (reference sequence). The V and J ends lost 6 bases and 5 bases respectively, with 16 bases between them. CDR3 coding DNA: TGTGCCAGCAGCCTTGGTGATGGGCGATATGGCTACACCTTC. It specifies CASSLGDGRYGYTF.

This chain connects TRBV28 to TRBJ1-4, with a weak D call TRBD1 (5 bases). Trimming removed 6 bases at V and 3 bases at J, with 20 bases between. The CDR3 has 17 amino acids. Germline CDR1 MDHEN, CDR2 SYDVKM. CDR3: CASSLPALGDSNEKLFF. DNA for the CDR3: TGTGCCAGCAGCCTGCCCGCCCTCGGGGACTCTAATGAAAAACTGTTTTTT.

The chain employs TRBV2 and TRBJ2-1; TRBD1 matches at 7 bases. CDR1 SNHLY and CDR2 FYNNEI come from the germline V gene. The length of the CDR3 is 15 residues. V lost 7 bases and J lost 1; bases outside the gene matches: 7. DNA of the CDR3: TGTGCCAGCAAACCGGGACAGCATTCCTACAATGAGCAGTTCTTC. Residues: CASKPGQHSYNEQFF.

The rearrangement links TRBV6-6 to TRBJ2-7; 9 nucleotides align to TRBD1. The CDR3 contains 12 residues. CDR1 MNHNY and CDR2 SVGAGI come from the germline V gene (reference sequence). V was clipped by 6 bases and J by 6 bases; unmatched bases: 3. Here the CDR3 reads CASRRQGGEQYF. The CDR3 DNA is TGTGCCAGCAGGCGACAGGGGGGCGAGCAGTACTTC.

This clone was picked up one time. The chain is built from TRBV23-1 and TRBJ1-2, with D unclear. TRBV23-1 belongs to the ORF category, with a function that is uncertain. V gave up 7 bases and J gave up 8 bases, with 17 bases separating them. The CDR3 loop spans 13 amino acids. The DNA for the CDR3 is TGCGCCAGCATCCAGAAGTTGGGAGAAGGCTACACCTTC. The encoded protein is CASIQKLGEGYTF.

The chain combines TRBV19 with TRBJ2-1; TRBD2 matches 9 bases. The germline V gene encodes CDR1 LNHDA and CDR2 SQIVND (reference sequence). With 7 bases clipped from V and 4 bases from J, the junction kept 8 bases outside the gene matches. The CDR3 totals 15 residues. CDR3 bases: TGTGCCAGTAACATACAAGCGGGGGGATACAATGAGCAGTTCTTC. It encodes CASNIQAGGYNEQFF.

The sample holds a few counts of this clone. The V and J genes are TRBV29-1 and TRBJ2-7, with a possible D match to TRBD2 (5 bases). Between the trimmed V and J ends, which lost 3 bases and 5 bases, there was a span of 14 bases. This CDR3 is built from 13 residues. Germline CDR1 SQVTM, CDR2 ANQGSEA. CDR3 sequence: CSVEYTGYDEQYF. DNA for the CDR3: TGCAGCGTTGAGTACACGGGATACGACGAGCAGTACTTC.

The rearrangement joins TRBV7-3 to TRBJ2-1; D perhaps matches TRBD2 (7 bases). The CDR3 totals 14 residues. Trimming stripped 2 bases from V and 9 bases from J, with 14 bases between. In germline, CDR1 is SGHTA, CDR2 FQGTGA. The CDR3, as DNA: TGTGCCAGCAGCTTATTCCGGGGGGCCATTGAGCAGTTCTTC. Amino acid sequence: CASSLFRGAIEQFF. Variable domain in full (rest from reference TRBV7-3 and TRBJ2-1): GAGVSQTPSNKVTEKGKYVELRCDPISGHTALYWYRQSLGQGPEFLIYFQGTGAADDSGLPNDRFFAVRPEGSVSTLKIQRTERGDSAVYLCASSLFRGAIEQFFGPGTRLTVL.

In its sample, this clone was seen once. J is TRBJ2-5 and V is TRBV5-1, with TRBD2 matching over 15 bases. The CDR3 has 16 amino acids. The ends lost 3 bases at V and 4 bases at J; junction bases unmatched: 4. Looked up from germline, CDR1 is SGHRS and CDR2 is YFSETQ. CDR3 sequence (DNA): TGCGCCAGCAGCTACGGACTAGCGGGGGGGGCAGAGACCCAGTACTTC. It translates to CASSYGLAGGAETQYF.

The CDR3, as DNA: TGTGCCAGCAGCGTACCAATCAGGGGATTTTGCTATAATTCACCCCTCCACTTT. Its translation: CASSVPIRGFCYNSPLHF. The chain carries TRBV9 and TRBJ1-6; tentatively, D is TRBD1 (6 bases). Germline V gene sequence: CDR1 SGDLS, CDR2 YYNGEE. V was clipped by 1 base and J by 3 bases, with 17 bases between them. This CDR3 is 18 amino acids long.

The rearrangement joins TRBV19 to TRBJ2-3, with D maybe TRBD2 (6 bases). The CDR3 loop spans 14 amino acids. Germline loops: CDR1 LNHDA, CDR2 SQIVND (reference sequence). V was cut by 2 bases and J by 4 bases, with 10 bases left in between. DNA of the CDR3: TGTGCCAGTAGTATAACCAGGGAGGCAGATACGCAGTATTTT. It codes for CASSITREADTQYF.

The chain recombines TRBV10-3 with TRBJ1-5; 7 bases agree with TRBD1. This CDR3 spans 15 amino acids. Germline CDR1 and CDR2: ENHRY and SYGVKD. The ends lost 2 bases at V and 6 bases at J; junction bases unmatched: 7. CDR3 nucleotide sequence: TGTGCCATCAGTGAGGCCAGGGGGAAGGGTCAGCCCCAGCATTTT. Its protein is CAISEARGKGQPQHF.

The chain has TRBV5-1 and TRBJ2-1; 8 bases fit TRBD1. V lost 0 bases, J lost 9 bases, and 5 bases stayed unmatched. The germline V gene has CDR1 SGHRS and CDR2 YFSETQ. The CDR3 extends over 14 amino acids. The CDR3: CASSLGQGASEQFF. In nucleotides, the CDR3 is TGCGCCAGCAGCTTGGGGCAGGGGGCGAGTGAGCAGTTCTTC.

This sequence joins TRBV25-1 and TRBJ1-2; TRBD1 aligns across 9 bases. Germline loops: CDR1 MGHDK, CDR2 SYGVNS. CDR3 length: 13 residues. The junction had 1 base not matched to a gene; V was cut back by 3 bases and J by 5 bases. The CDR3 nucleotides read TGTGCCAGCAGTGACGGACAGGGGTATGGCTACACCTTC. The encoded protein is CASSDGQGYGYTF.

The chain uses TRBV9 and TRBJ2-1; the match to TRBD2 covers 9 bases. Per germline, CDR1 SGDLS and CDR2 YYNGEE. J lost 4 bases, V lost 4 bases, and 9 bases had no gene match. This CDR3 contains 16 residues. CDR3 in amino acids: CASSPLGRGGYNEQFF. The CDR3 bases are TGTGCCAGCAGCCCCTTAGGGCGGGGGGGTTACAATGAGCAGTTCTTC.

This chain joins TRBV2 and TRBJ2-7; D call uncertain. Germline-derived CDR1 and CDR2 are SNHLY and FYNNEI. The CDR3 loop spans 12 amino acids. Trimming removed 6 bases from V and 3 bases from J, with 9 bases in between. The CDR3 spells CASRSLYYEQYF. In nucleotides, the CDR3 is TGTGCCAGCAGATCCTTGTACTACGAGCAGTACTTC.

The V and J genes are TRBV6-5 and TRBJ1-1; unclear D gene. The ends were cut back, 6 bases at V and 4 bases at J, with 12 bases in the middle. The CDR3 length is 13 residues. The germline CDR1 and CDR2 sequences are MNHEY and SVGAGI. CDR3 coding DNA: TGTGCCAGCAGGGCCACCTTATTCACTGAAGCTTTCTTT. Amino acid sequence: CASRATLFTEAFF.

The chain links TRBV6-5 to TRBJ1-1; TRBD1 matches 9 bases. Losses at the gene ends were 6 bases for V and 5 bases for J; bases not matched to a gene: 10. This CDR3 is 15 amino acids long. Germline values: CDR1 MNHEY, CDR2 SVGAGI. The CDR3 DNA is TGTGCCAGCAGGGCCCCGGGACAGGGAAAAACTGAAGCTTTCTTT. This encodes CASRAPGQGKTEAFF.

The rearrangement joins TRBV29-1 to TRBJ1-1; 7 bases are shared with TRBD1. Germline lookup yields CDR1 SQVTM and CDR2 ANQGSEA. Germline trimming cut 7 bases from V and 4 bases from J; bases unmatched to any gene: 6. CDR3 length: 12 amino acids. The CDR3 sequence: CSAEQGRTEAFF. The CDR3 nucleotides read TGCAGCGCCGAACAGGGGCGCACTGAAGCTTTCTTT.

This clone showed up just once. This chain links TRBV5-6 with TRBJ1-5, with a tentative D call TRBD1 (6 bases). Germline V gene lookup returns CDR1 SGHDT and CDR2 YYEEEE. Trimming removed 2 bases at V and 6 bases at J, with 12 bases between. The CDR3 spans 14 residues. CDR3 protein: CASSLGQRGQPQHF. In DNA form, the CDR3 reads TGTGCCAGCAGCTTAGGACAGAGGGGTCAGCCCCAGCATTTT.

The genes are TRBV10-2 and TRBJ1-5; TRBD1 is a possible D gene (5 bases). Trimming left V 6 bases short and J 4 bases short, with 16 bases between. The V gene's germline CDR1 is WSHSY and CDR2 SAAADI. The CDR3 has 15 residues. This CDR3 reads CASRLGPGGNQPQHF. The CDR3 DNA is TGCGCCAGCAGGCTGGGACCTGGGGGGAATCAGCCCCAGCATTTT.

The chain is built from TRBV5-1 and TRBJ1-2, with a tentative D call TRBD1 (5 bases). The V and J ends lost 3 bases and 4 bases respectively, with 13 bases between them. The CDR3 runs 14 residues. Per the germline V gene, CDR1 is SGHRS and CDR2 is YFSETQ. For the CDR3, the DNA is TGCGCCAGCAGCTCAGGGTCGTTTGGCTATGGCTACACCTTC. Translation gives CASSSGSFGYGYTF.

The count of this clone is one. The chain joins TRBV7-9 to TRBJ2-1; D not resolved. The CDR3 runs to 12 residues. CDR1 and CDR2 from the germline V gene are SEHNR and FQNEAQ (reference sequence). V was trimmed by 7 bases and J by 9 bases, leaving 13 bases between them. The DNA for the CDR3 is TGTGCCAGCACCCCTACGATTCGTGAGCAGTTCTTC. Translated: CASTPTIREQFF.

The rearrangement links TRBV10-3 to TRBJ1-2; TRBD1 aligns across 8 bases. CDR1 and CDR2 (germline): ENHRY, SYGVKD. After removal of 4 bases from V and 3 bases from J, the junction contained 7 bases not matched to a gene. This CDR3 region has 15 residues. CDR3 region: CAISGQDREYYGYTF. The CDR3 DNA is TGTGCCATCAGTGGCCAGGACAGGGAATACTATGGCTACACCTTC.

The CDR3 sequence: CAWNLGAGGAEAFF. In DNA form, the CDR3 reads TGTGCCTGGAACCTAGGGGCGGGAGGCGCTGAAGCTTTCTTT. This rearrangement joins TRBV30 to TRBJ1-1; D perhaps matches TRBD1 (5 bases). The CDR3 is 14 amino acids. Germline CDR1 GTSNPN, CDR2 SVGIG (reference sequence). Trimming left V 4 bases short and J 6 bases short, with 18 bases between.

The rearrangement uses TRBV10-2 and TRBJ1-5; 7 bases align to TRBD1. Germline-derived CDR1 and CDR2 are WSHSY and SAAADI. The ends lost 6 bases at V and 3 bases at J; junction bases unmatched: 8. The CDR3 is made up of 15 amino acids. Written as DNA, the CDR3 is TGCGCCAGCAGACCCACAGGGGATTACAATCAGCCCCAGCATTTT. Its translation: CASRPTGDYNQPQHF.

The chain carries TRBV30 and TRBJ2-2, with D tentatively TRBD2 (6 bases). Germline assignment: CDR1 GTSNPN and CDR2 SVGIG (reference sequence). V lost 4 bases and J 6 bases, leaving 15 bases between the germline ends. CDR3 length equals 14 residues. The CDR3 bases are TGTGCCTGGAAGGTAGGAGGGTTCGCCGGGGAGCTGTTTTTT. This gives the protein CAWKVGGFAGELFF.

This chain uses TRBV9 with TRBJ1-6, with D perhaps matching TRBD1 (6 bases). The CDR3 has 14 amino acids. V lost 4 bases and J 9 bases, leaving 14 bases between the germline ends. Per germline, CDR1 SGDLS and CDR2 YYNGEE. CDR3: CASSRGGGSSPLHF. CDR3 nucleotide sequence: TGTGCCAGCAGCCGGGGAGGGGGTAGTTCACCCCTCCACTTT.

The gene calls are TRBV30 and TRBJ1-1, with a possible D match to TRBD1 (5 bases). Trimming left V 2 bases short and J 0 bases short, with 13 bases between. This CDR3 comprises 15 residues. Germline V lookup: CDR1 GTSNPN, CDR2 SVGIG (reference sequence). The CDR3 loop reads CAWSTWTRVNTEAFF. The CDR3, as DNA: TGTGCCTGGAGTACCTGGACACGGGTGAACACTGAAGCTTTCTTT. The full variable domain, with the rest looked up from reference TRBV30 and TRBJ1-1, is SQTIHQWPATLVQPVGSPLSLECTVEGTSNPNLYWYRQAAGRGLQLLFYSVGIGQISSEVPQNLSASRPQDRQFILSSKKLLLSDSGFYLCAWSTWTRVNTEAFFGQGTRLTVV.

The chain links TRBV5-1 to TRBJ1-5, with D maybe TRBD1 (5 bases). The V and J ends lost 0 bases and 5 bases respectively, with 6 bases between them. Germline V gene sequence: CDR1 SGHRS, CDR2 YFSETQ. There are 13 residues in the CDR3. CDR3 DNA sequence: TGCGCCAGCAGCTTGGAGGGGCATCAGCCCCAGCATTTT. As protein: CASSLEGHQPQHF. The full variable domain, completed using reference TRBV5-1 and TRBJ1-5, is KAGVTQTPRYLIKTRGQQVTLSCSPISGHRSVSWYQQTPGQGLQFLFEYFSETQRNKGNFPGRFSGRQFSNSRSEMNVSTLELGDSALYLCASSLEGHQPQHFGDGTRLSIL.

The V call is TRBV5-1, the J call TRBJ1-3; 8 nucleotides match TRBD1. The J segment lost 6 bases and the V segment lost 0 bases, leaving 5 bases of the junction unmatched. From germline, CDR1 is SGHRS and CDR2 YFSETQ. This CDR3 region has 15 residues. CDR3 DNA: TGCGCCAGCAGCTTGGTCTCAGGGGGCGAAAACACCATATATTTT. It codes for CASSLVSGGENTIYF.